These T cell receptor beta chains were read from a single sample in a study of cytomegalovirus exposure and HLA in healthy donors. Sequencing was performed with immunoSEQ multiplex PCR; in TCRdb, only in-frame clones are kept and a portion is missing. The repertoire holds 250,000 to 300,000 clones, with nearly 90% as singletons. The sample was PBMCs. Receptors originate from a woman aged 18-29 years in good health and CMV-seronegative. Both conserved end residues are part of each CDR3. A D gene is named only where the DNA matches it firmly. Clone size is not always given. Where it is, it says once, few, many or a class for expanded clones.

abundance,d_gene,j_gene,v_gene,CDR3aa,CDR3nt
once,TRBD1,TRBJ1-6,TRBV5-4,CASSSGASTGGRSPLHF,TGTGCCAGCAGCTCGGGGGCAAGTACAGGGGGCCGTTCACCCCTCCACTTT
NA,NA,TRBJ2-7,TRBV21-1,CASSKTTFWGQADYEQYF,TGTGCCAGCAGCAAGACCACTTTCTGGGGACAGGCGGACTACGAGCAGTACTTC
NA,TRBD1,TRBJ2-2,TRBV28,CASSPGTGINGELFF,TGTGCCAGCAGTCCCGGGACAGGGATTAACGGGGAGCTGTTTTTT
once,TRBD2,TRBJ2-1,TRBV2,CASSEVSTSGGSNEQFF,TGTGCCAGCAGTGAAGTCTCGACTAGCGGGGGTTCCAATGAGCAGTTCTTC
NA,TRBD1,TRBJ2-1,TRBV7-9,CASSLEGRGRGNEQFF,TGTGCCAGCAGCTTAGAGGGAAGGGGGCGCGGGAATGAGCAGTTCTTC
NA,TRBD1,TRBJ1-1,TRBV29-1,CSVAQTGGTEAFF,TGCAGCGTGGCCCAGACAGGGGGCACTGAAGCTTTCTTT
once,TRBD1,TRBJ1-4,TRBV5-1,CASSGQGAEEKLFF,TGCGCCAGCAGCGGACAGGGGGCCGAAGAAAAACTGTTTTTT
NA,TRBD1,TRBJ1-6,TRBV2,CASSTGGVGNSPLHF,TGTGCCAGCAGCACAGGGGGCGTAGGGAATTCACCCCTCCACTTT
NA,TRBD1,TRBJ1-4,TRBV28,CASSFQGGAEKLFF,TGTGCCAGCAGTTTTCAGGGGGGTGCTGAAAAACTGTTTTTT
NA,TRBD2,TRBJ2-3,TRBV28,CASSGLAGGLHTDTQYF,TGTGCCAGCAGTGGACTAGCGGGGGGCCTGCACACAGATACGCAGTATTTT
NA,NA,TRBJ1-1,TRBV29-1,CKDLVVRTVRTEAFF,TGCAAAGACCTGGTTGTTAGGACAGTGAGGACTGAAGCTTTCTTT
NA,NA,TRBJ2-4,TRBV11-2,CASSLRGDPSIPVDIQYF,TGTGCCAGCAGTCTACGCGGGGACCCATCCATTCCGGTTGACATTCAGTACTTC
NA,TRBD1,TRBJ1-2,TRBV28,CASSLPRQGVANYGYTF,TGTGCCAGCAGTTTACCCCGACAGGGGGTTGCTAACTATGGCTACACCTTC
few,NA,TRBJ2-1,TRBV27,CASSLYNEQFF,TGTGCCAGCAGCCTCTACAATGAGCAGTTCTTC
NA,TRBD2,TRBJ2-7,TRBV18,CASSPGLAGYGEQYF,TGTGCCAGCTCACCAGGGCTAGCGGGGTACGGCGAGCAGTACTTC
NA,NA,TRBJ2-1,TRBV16,CASSLGQYNEQFF,TGTGCCAGCAGTCTAGGACAGTACAATGAGCAGTTCTTC
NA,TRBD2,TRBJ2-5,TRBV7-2,CASSLGGAGVQETQYF,TGTGCCAGCAGCTTAGGCGGAGCGGGGGTCCAAGAGACCCAGTACTTC
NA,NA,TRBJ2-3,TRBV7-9,CASSFSGVVADTQYF,TGTGCCAGCAGCTTCTCGGGGGTGGTGGCAGATACGCAGTATTTT
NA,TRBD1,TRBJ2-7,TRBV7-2,CASSLSRTGGIYEQYF,TGTGCCAGCAGCTTATCGCGGACAGGGGGCATCTACGAGCAGTACTTC
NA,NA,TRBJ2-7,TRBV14,CASSQGDKTEQYF,TGTGCCAGCAGCCAGGGGGACAAAACCGAGCAGTACTTC
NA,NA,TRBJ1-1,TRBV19,CASSIAGGPGTEAFF,TGTGCCAGTAGTATTGCCGGGGGGCCTGGCACTGAAGCTTTCTTT
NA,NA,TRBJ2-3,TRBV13,CASSQAGVTDTQYF,TGTGCCAGCAGCCAAGCGGGCGTTACAGATACGCAGTATTTT
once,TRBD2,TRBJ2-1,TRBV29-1,CRNLAGEYNEQFF,TGCAGGAACCTAGCGGGGGAATACAATGAGCAGTTCTTC
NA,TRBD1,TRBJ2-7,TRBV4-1,CASSQALQGAPEQYF,TGCGCCAGCAGCCAGGCTCTTCAGGGGGCGCCCGAGCAGTACTTC
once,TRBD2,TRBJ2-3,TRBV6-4,CASRPSSGATDTQYF,TGTGCCAGCAGGCCAAGTAGCGGGGCCACAGATACGCAGTATTTT
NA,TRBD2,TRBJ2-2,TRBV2,CASSLLAGGPNGELFF,TGTGCCAGCAGTCTTCTAGCGGGGGGGCCAAACGGGGAGCTGTTTTTT